These 29 T cell receptor beta chains were all obtained from the same sample, sequenced in a study of blood T cell repertoires in COVID-19. Only in-frame clones appear in the TCRdb table, and some are missing; sequencing was by immunoSEQ multiplex PCR. The table lists about 50,000 clones, roughly four fifths of them singletons. Material for sequencing was peripheral blood. The source is an elderly woman with COVID-19, enrolled during active disease.

This clone has only a few counts. The genes are TRBV2 and TRBJ1-2, with 7 nucleotides matching TRBD1. From germline, CDR1 is SNHLY and CDR2 FYNNEI. The ends lost 2 bases at V and 4 bases at J; junction bases unmatched: 13. The CDR3 is 17 residues long. The CDR3 sequence: CASSETRTGQLTYGYTF. The CDR3 DNA reads as TGTGCCAGCAGTGAAACCAGGACGGGACAGCTTACCTATGGCTACACCTTC.

The chain employs TRBV5-1 and TRBJ1-5; TRBD1 matches at 7 bases. V lost 4 bases to trimming and J lost 6 bases; unmatched junction nucleotides: 4. The CDR3 is 13 residues long. In germline, CDR1 is SGHRS, CDR2 YFSETQ. CDR3 bases: TGCGCCAGCAGCCGACAGGGTCGTCAGCCCCAGCATTTT. Translated, it gives CASSRQGRQPQHF.

The J gene is TRBJ2-5, the V gene TRBV2; 12 bases fit TRBD1. Matching the DNA end better, TRBJ2-7 makes the J call doubtful. The CDR3 consists of 15 residues. From germline, CDR1 is SNHLY and CDR2 FYNNEI. In nucleotides, the CDR3 is TGTGCCAGCAGATACGGGACAGGGGGCCCCTACGAGCAGTACTTC. This gives the protein CASRYGTGGPYEQYF.

V usage is TRBV9 and J usage is TRBJ2-7; TRBD2 is a possible D gene (5 bases). Trimming took off 3 bases at V and 2 bases at J, with 12 bases between the two ends. This CDR3 region has 14 residues. Germline V gene lookup returns CDR1 SGDLS and CDR2 YYNGEE. The CDR3 loop reads CASSAHSGTYEQYF. DNA for the CDR3: TGTGCCAGCAGCGCACATTCGGGAACCTACGAGCAGTACTTC.

The gene calls are TRBV3-1 (or the pseudogene TRBV3-2) and TRBJ2-3; the D gene is possibly TRBD2 (6 bases). Trimming stripped 0 bases from V and 0 bases from J, with 16 bases between. The CDR3 consists of 18 residues. From germline, CDR1 is LGHDT and CDR2 YNNKEL (reference sequence). The CDR3 spells CASSQEGWERVSTDTQYF. The CDR3 DNA reads as TGTGCCAGCAGCCAAGAAGGCTGGGAGCGGGTCAGCACAGATACGCAGTATTTT.

The J gene is TRBJ1-2, the V gene TRBV9; D unclear. V gave up 3 bases and J gave up 4 bases, with 19 bases separating them. Germline V CDR1 and CDR2: SGDLS, YYNGEE. The CDR3 totals 16 residues. The CDR3 sequence is CASSAHEGRNSYGYTF. In DNA, the CDR3 is TGTGCCAGCAGCGCCCACGAGGGCAGAAACTCCTATGGCTACACCTTC.

V gene TRBV7-6 combines with J gene TRBJ1-3, with D unresolved. V lost 1 base, J lost 0 bases, and 7 bases lay in between. Germline assignment: CDR1 SGHVS and CDR2 FNYEAQ. The CDR3 sequence is 15 residues long. The CDR3 loop reads CASSLGDSSGNTIYF. CDR3 bases: TGTGCCAGCAGCTTAGGCGATAGCTCTGGAAACACCATATATTTT.

The chain joins TRBV5-1 to TRBJ1-1; perhaps TRBD1 as D (6 bases). Germline assignment: CDR1 SGHRS and CDR2 YFSETQ. V lost 4 bases, J lost 11 bases, and 30 bases lay in between. This CDR3 is 17 amino acids long. The CDR3 sequence: CASSAQPRGATRVGAFF. The DNA for the CDR3 is TGCGCCAGCAGCGCCCAACCCCGGGGGGCGACTCGAGTCGGGGCTTTCTTT.

The V call is TRBV6-1, the J call TRBJ2-2; 9 nucleotides line up with TRBD1. The germline V gene encodes CDR1 MNHNS and CDR2 SASEGT. CDR3 length: 14 residues. V was pared by 2 bases and J by 7 bases, with 2 bases of the junction left unmatched. CDR3 sequence: CASSENRGRGELFF. In DNA form, the CDR3 reads TGTGCCAGCAGTGAAAACAGGGGGCGCGGGGAGCTGTTTTTT.

V and J are TRBV10-3 and TRBJ1-2, with D perhaps TRBD1 (6 bases). The length of the CDR3 is 13 residues. The germline gives CDR1 ENHRY, CDR2 SYGVKD. The V and J ends lost 6 bases and 3 bases respectively, with 11 bases between them. The CDR3: CAIRSGTYYGYTF. The CDR3 DNA follows: TGTGCCATCAGATCCGGGACATACTATGGCTACACCTTC.

V is TRBV2 and J is TRBJ2-3, with D possibly matching TRBD1 (6 bases). Trimming pared 6 bases from V and 0 bases from J, leaving 13 bases between. CDR1 and CDR2 (germline): SNHLY, FYNNEI. The CDR3 length is 15 residues. CDR3 DNA: TGTGCCAGCAGGAGACAGGTTTCTAGCACAGATACGCAGTATTTT. Translation: CASRRQVSSTDTQYF.

This clone showed up just a few times. The gene calls are TRBV2 and TRBJ2-5; possible D gene TRBD2, 6 bases. The V gene lost 6 bases and the J gene lost 2 bases, with 16 bases spanning the gap. The CDR3 runs 15 residues. The V gene's germline CDR1 is SNHLY and CDR2 FYNNEI. In DNA form, the CDR3 reads TGTGCCAGCAGCGCAGGACGGGGGAGGCAAGAGACCCAGTACTTC. This encodes CASSAGRGRQETQYF.

The J gene is TRBJ1-4, the V gene TRBV2; D gene uncertain. This CDR3 region has 14 residues. The germline CDR1 and CDR2 sequences are SNHLY and FYNNEI. Trimming left V 5 bases short and J 0 bases short, with 7 bases between. CDR3 protein: CASSKSATNEKLFF. Here the CDR3 DNA reads TGTGCCAGCAGTAAATCGGCAACTAATGAAAAACTGTTTTTT.

The rearrangement links TRBV14 to TRBJ1-3; 8 bases agree with TRBD1. The CDR3 is made up of 16 amino acids. Germline-derived CDR1 and CDR2 are SGHDN and FVKESK. Losses at the gene ends were 0 bases for V and 4 bases for J; bases not matched to a gene: 5. The CDR3 spells CASSQDWGQVGNTIYF. CDR3 bases: TGTGCCAGCAGCCAAGATTGGGGACAGGTGGGAAACACCATATATTTT.

The CDR3 region is CASSLLDRQTVGEQYF. CDR3 coding DNA: TGTGCCAGCAGCTTGTTGGATAGACAGACTGTCGGGGAGCAGTACTTC. The chain employs TRBV5-5 and TRBJ2-7, with TRBD1 as a possible D gene (5 bases). V lost 1 base and J lost 7, with 21 bases in between. The CDR3 is 16 amino acids. CDR1 is SGHKS and CDR2 is YYEKEE in the germline V gene (reference sequence).

The chain links TRBV29-1 to TRBJ2-2; no clear D. The CDR3 runs 12 residues. Trimming stripped 5 bases from V and 1 base from J, with 5 bases between. Germline CDR1 reads SQVTM; CDR2 reads ANQGSEA. This CDR3 reads CSVSMNTGELFF. As DNA, the CDR3 is TGCAGCGTTTCAATGAACACCGGGGAGCTGTTTTTT.

The chain carries TRBV4-1 and TRBJ2-5; a weak D match, TRBD1 (6 bases). The CDR3 is made up of 13 amino acids. Between the trimmed V and J ends, which lost 6 bases and 1 base, there was a span of 9 bases. CDR1 MGHRA and CDR2 YSYEKL come from the germline V gene. The CDR3 coding sequence is TGCGCCAGCAGACAGGACAGCCAAGAGACCCAGTACTTC. It yields the protein CASRQDSQETQYF.

The rearrangement links TRBV6-5 to TRBJ1-5; 8 positions agree with TRBD1. The ends lost 6 bases at V and 7 bases at J; junction bases unmatched: 5. CDR3 length equals 13 residues. Germline V gene lookup returns CDR1 MNHEY and CDR2 SVGAGI. The CDR3 loop reads CASRVQGDQPQHF. CDR3 DNA: TGTGCCAGCAGAGTACAGGGGGACCAGCCCCAGCATTTT.

The CDR3 loop reads CASSPYGSATNEKLFF. The CDR3 DNA reads TGTGCCAGCAGCCCTTACGGGTCCGCAACTAATGAAAAACTGTTTTTT. This chain connects TRBV5-5 to TRBJ1-4, with no clear D. This CDR3 has 16 amino acids. Trimming took off 4 bases at V and 0 bases at J, with 13 bases between the two ends. Germline CDR1 is SGHKS and CDR2 is YYEKEE (reference sequence).

This chain links TRBV18 with TRBJ1-4; 10 bases match TRBD1. Trimming at V came to 6 bases and at J to 7 bases, leaving 5 bases not matched to a gene. This CDR3 has 14 residues. The germline CDR1 and CDR2 sequences are KGHSH and LQKENI. CDR3 loop: CASSRQGASEKLFF. The DNA for the CDR3 is TGTGCCAGCTCTCGACAGGGGGCCTCTGAAAAACTGTTTTTT.

The chain combines TRBV3-1 (or the pseudogene TRBV3-2) with TRBJ2-1, with a tentative D call TRBD1 (6 bases). V was cut by 1 base and J by 3 bases, with 7 bases left in between. This CDR3 region has 14 residues. From germline, CDR1 is LGHDT and CDR2 YNNKEL (reference sequence). The CDR3 nucleotides read TGTGCCAGCAGCCAAGTGGACAGCTACAATGAGCAGTTCTTC. It translates to CASSQVDSYNEQFF.

This clone was seen once. This chain connects TRBV19 to TRBJ2-2; 7 positions agree with TRBD2. Germline CDR1 LNHDA, CDR2 SQIVND (reference sequence). The CDR3 loop spans 15 amino acids. J lost 0 bases, V lost 8 bases, and 6 bases had no gene match. Written as DNA, the CDR3 is TGTGCCAGTCGGGGGGTTGGGGCGAACACCGGGGAGCTGTTTTTT. Translation: CASRGVGANTGELFF. Full variable domain (missing parts from reference TRBV19 and TRBJ2-2): DGGITQSPKYLFRKEGQNVTLSCEQNLNHDAMYWYRQDPGQGLRLIYYSQIVNDFQKGDIAEGYSVSREKKESFPLTVTSAQKNPTAFYLCASRGVGANTGELFFGEGSRLTVL.

This clone appeared a single time. The rearrangement joins TRBV5-1 to TRBJ2-7; 9 bases agree with TRBD1. The CDR3 consists of 15 residues. Trimming at V came to 5 bases and at J to 2 bases, leaving 8 bases not matched to a gene. Looked up from germline, CDR1 is SGHRS and CDR2 is YFSETQ. The CDR3 loop reads CASSLGGTGTYEQYF. In DNA form, the CDR3 reads TGCGCCAGCAGTCTGGGCGGGACAGGGACCTACGAGCAGTACTTC.

This clone rates as medium-sized. The chain employs TRBV5-1 and TRBJ2-1, with 7 bases fitting TRBD2. The junction had 2 bases not matched to a gene; V was cut back by 1 base and J by 7 bases. This CDR3 contains 13 residues. Germline V gene sequence: CDR1 SGHRS, CDR2 YFSETQ. The CDR3 coding sequence is TGCGCCAGCAGCTTGACTAGCGATAATGAGCAGTTCTTC. Translation: CASSLTSDNEQFF.

The V call is TRBV5-6, the J call TRBJ2-1; D gene ambiguous. This CDR3 is 11 amino acids long. Trimming took off 5 bases at V and 6 bases at J, with 6 bases between the two ends. Germline values: CDR1 SGHDT, CDR2 YYEEEE. In DNA form, the CDR3 reads TGTGCCAGCAGTTCTTTCAATGAGCAGTTCTTC. This gives the protein CASSSFNEQFF.

Worth noting for this clone: The junction departs from germline at one end; a sequencing error may be responsible. Other DNA sequences of this sample code for an identical CDR3. V is TRBV30 and J is TRBJ2-7; 7 nucleotides line up with TRBD1. This CDR3 has 14 residues. In germline, CDR1 is GTSNPN, CDR2 SVGIG (reference sequence). Here the CDR3 reads CAWSEGGASYEQYF. The CDR3 DNA reads as TGTGCCTGGAGTGAAGGGGGCGCCTCCTATGAGCAGTACTTC.

The chain recombines TRBV7-9 with TRBJ2-1; 9 bases agree with TRBD2. The CDR3 contains 15 residues. CDR1 and CDR2 (germline): SEHNR, FQNEAQ (reference sequence). V was pared by 3 bases and J by 6 bases, with 6 bases of the junction left unmatched. The CDR3, as DNA: TGTGCCAGCAGCTTTCTGTTGCGGGAGGGCAATGAGCAGTTCTTC. The encoded protein is CASSFLLREGNEQFF.

The V gene is TRBV5-1, the J gene TRBJ2-7; D gene unclear. Germline CDR1 SGHRS, CDR2 YFSETQ. The CDR3 is 13 residues long. The V end lost 0 bases, the J end lost 2 bases, and 6 bases lay between the germline ends. CDR3 DNA sequence: TGCGCCAGCAGCTTGGAACAGACCTACGAGCAGTACTTC. It encodes CASSLEQTYEQYF.

The V gene is TRBV11-2, the J gene TRBJ2-5; 11 positions agree with TRBD2. Germline-derived CDR1 and CDR2 are SGHAT and FQNNGV. This CDR3 contains 15 residues. V trimming: 5 bases; J trimming: 4 bases; junction bases outside the gene matches: 6. The chain's CDR3 is CASSLLAGVAETQYF. For the CDR3, the DNA is TGTGCCAGCAGCCTACTAGCGGGAGTGGCAGAGACCCAGTACTTC.